One sample yielded the 23 T cell receptor beta chains listed below, sequenced in a study of blood T cell repertoires in COVID-19. Here immunoSEQ multiplex PCR was the method, and the copy in TCRdb shows in-frame clones only, minus some. The sample has about 160,000 clones, roughly 89% seen once. Source material: peripheral blood. These receptors all come from a woman aged 70 to 79 with COVID-19, enrolled during active disease.

This chain connects TRBV30 to TRBJ2-3, with D perhaps TRBD2 (5 bases). V was cut by 0 bases and J by 8 bases, with 21 bases left in between. CDR1 and CDR2 (germline): GTSNPN, SVGIG (reference sequence). The CDR3 loop spans 16 amino acids. The DNA for the CDR3 is TGTGCCTGGAGTGTCAGGAGCGGAACCCACTTTGGTACGCAGTATTTT. Translated, it gives CAWSVRSGTHFGTQYF.

This clone has a single count. The V and J genes are TRBV28 and TRBJ2-4; D may be TRBD1 (5 bases). The germline V and J ends were trimmed by 7 bases and 0 bases, with 19 bases remaining between them. Germline V gives CDR1 MDHEN, CDR2 SYDVKM. The CDR3 covers 17 residues. The CDR3 DNA follows: TGTGCCAGCAACTGGGGCCGTTCAGCTCTAGCCAAAAACATTCAGTACTTC. As protein: CASNWGRSALAKNIQYF.

The gene calls are TRBV30 and TRBJ1-6; D perhaps matches TRBD1 (6 bases). Trimming cost V 3 bases and J 5 bases, with 8 bases left between them. There are 13 residues in the CDR3. Germline V gene lookup returns CDR1 GTSNPN and CDR2 SVGIG (reference sequence). CDR3 region: CAWRDRDNSPLHF. The CDR3 DNA reads TGTGCCTGGAGGGACAGAGATAATTCACCCCTCCACTTT. The variable domain in full, with the rest retrieved from reference TRBV30 and TRBJ1-6, is SQTIHQWPATLVQPVGSPLSLECTVEGTSNPNLYWYRQAAGRGLQLLFYSVGIGQISSEVPQNLSASRPQDRQFILSSKKLLLSDSGFYLCAWRDRDNSPLHFGNGTRLTVT.

This chain joins TRBV11-2 and TRBJ2-7; the D is unclear. This CDR3 has 11 amino acids. Germline values: CDR1 SGHAT, CDR2 FQNNGV. Trimming left V 2 bases short and J 7 bases short, with 6 bases between. CDR3: CASSLRWEQYF. The CDR3 nucleotides are TGTGCCAGCAGCTTACGGTGGGAGCAGTACTTC.

The J gene is TRBJ1-1, the V gene TRBV5-1; D possibly corresponds to TRBD1 (5 bases). The V end lost 0 bases, the J end lost 1 base, and 10 bases lay between the germline ends. Germline values: CDR1 SGHRS, CDR2 YFSETQ. The CDR3 contains 15 residues. DNA of the CDR3: TGCGCCAGCAGCTTGGCCATGGGGGGGAACACTGAAGCTTTCTTT. This gives the protein CASSLAMGGNTEAFF.

CDR3 sequence (DNA): TGTGCCAGCCTTAAGGGGGCCCATCAGTACTTC. Translating gives CASLKGAHQYF. The rearrangement uses TRBV27 and TRBJ2-7, with 7 bases aligning to TRBD1. The CDR3 spans 11 residues. Germline loops: CDR1 MNHEY, CDR2 SMNVEV (reference sequence). With 8 bases clipped from V and 10 bases from J, the junction kept 8 bases outside the gene matches.

This CDR3 is CASSLQGRVGDEQFF. The CDR3 DNA is TGCGCCAGCAGCCTCCAAGGCCGGGTGGGTGATGAGCAGTTCTTC. This chain links TRBV4-1 with TRBJ2-1; D call uncertain. The germline V and J ends were trimmed by 4 bases and 8 bases, with 18 bases remaining between them. The CDR3 totals 15 residues. Germline V gene lookup returns CDR1 MGHRA and CDR2 YSYEKL.

V gene TRBV19 combines with J gene TRBJ1-2, with D possibly matching TRBD1 (6 bases). Germline CDR1 and CDR2: LNHDA and SQIVND (reference sequence). The CDR3 is 16 amino acids. V shed 0 bases and J shed 6 bases, with 17 bases lying between them. CDR3 protein: CASSIDPIRGLDGYTF. The CDR3 DNA reads as TGTGCCAGTAGTATAGATCCCATAAGGGGGTTGGATGGCTACACCTTC. Variable domain in full (rest from reference TRBV19 and TRBJ1-2): DGGITQSPKYLFRKEGQNVTLSCEQNLNHDAMYWYRQDPGQGLRLIYYSQIVNDFQKGDIAEGYSVSREKKESFPLTVTSAQKNPTAFYLCASSIDPIRGLDGYTFGSGTRLTVV.

J is TRBJ1-6 and V is TRBV5-6, with D tentatively TRBD1 (6 bases). The CDR3 runs to 14 residues. Trimming stripped 3 bases from V and 7 bases from J, with 11 bases between. The germline V gene has CDR1 SGHDT and CDR2 YYEEEE. The CDR3 reads CASSSRGRNSPLHF. The CDR3, as DNA: TGTGCCAGCAGCTCCAGGGGCAGGAATTCACCCCTCCACTTT.

The genes are TRBV7-9 and TRBJ1-2; D is perhaps TRBD1 (5 bases). The germline V gene has CDR1 SEHNR and CDR2 FQNEAQ (reference sequence). The V end was cut by 2 bases, the J end by 3 bases, with 16 bases between. The CDR3 is 16 amino acids. The CDR3 loop reads CASSLLPRVQDYGYTF. CDR3 in DNA: TGTGCCAGCAGCTTACTTCCCAGGGTTCAAGACTATGGCTACACCTTC.

This chain links TRBV10-2 with TRBJ1-1, with TRBD1 matching 10 bases. CDR1 and CDR2 from the germline V gene are WSHSY and SAAADI. V lost 6 bases, J lost 5 bases, and 9 bases stayed unmatched. The CDR3 totals 15 residues. CDR3 DNA sequence: TGCGCCAGCAGACTTAGACAGGGGGCGAGGACTGAAGCTTTCTTT. This sequence encodes CASRLRQGARTEAFF.

This chain connects TRBV2 to TRBJ1-2, with D perhaps TRBD1 (5 bases). V was clipped by 5 bases and J by 2 bases, with 12 bases between them. CDR1 is SNHLY, CDR2 FYNNEI, per germline. This CDR3 is 14 amino acids long. The chain's CDR3 is CASSFGGPNYGYTF. For the CDR3, the DNA is TGTGCCAGCAGTTTCGGGGGACCGAACTATGGCTACACCTTC. The variable domain in full, completed from reference TRBV2 and TRBJ1-2, reads EPEVTQTPSHQVTQMGQEVILRCVPISNHLYFYWYRQILGQKVEFLVSFYNNEISEKSEIFDDQFSVERPDGSNFTLKIRSTKLEDSAMYFCASSFGGPNYGYTFGSGTRLTVV.

V is TRBV7-9 and J is TRBJ2-5, with TRBD2 matching over 11 bases. The CDR3 covers 17 residues. CDR1 SEHNR and CDR2 FQNEAQ come from the germline V gene (reference sequence). Trimming at V came to 5 bases and at J to 2 bases, leaving 10 bases not matched to a gene. The CDR3: CASSLGASGGPQETQYF. CDR3 DNA: TGTGCCAGCAGCCTGGGGGCTAGCGGGGGGCCTCAAGAGACCCAGTACTTC.

This chain connects TRBV5-1 to TRBJ2-1; 8 nucleotides agree with TRBD2. V gave up 4 bases and J gave up 1 base; unmatched junction bases: 4. The CDR3 has 15 amino acids. Looked up from germline, CDR1 is SGHRS and CDR2 is YFSETQ. The CDR3 bases are TGCGCCAGCAGCCTAGGACTAGCTTCCTACAATGAGCAGTTCTTC. Protein sequence: CASSLGLASYNEQFF.

V usage is TRBV6-1 and J usage is TRBJ1-6, with a weak D call TRBD1 (5 bases). Trimming removed 1 base at V and 8 bases at J, with 6 bases between. The CDR3 has 13 amino acids. Per the germline V gene, CDR1 is MNHNS and CDR2 is SASEGT. The CDR3 DNA reads TGTGCCAGCAGTGAAGGACAGTATTCACCCCTCCACTTT. Translated: CASSEGQYSPLHF.

The V call is TRBV3-1 (or the pseudogene TRBV3-2), the J call TRBJ1-5; D call uncertain. The V gene's germline CDR1 is LGHDT and CDR2 YNNKEL (reference sequence). The CDR3 has 12 residues. Deletions cut 8 bases from V and 5 bases from J, with 10 bases between. CDR3 nucleotide sequence: TGTGCCAGCTCAACATATGATCAGCCCCAGCATTTT. Its protein is CASSTYDQPQHF.

V gene TRBV6-5 combines with J gene TRBJ2-2; tentative D call: TRBD2 (7 bases). This CDR3 has 13 residues. Trimming stripped 6 bases from V and 6 bases from J, with 11 bases between. Germline assignment: CDR1 MNHEY and CDR2 SVGAGI. The CDR3 here is CASSLGGAGELFF. The CDR3 DNA is TGTGCCAGCAGCCTAGGGGGGGCCGGGGAGCTGTTTTTT.

This chain connects TRBV7-2 to TRBJ1-2, with a possible D match to TRBD1 (5 bases). Germline V gene lookup returns CDR1 SGHTA and CDR2 FQGNSA. The CDR3 loop spans 15 amino acids. V was cut by 3 bases and J by 6 bases, with 17 bases left in between. As DNA, the CDR3 is TGTGCCAGCAGCTTTGAGAGGCAGGGAGGGAATGGCTACACCTTC. As protein: CASSFERQGGNGYTF.

The chain couples TRBV4-2 to TRBJ2-3; 12 bases align to TRBD2. The CDR3 covers 19 residues. CDR1 LGHNA and CDR2 YNFKEQ come from the germline V gene. V dropped 2 bases and J dropped 0; count of bases not matched to a gene: 9. This CDR3 is CASSQTTSGGSTSTDTQYF. The CDR3 DNA is TGTGCCAGCAGCCAAACGACTAGCGGGGGTTCTACTAGCACAGATACGCAGTATTTT.

This chain links TRBV6-5 with TRBJ2-5; D perhaps matches TRBD2 (7 bases). Deletions cut 2 bases from V and 2 bases from J, with 12 bases between. The V gene's germline CDR1 is MNHEY and CDR2 SVGAGI. The CDR3 is 15 residues long. CDR3 amino acids: CASSYVGGHQETQYF. Here the CDR3 DNA reads TGTGCCAGCAGTTACGTCGGGGGGCATCAAGAGACCCAGTACTTC.

This clone appeared once. The chain couples TRBV7-2 to TRBJ1-1; unclear D gene. The germline V gene encodes CDR1 SGHTA and CDR2 FQGNSA. The CDR3 has 13 residues. V was cut by 2 bases and J by 3 bases, with 7 bases left in between. In nucleotides, the CDR3 is TGTGCCAGCAGCTTATTCCAGGACACTGAAGCTTTCTTT. Protein product: CASSLFQDTEAFF.

Only one count was recorded for this clone. V is TRBV30 and J is TRBJ2-7, with 8 bases identical to TRBD1. The CDR3 is 15 amino acids. In germline, CDR1 is GTSNPN, CDR2 SVGIG (reference sequence). Trimming removed 2 bases from V and 3 bases from J; junction bases left unmatched: 9. The CDR3 region is CAWSPGQGGYYEQYF. The DNA for the CDR3 is TGTGCCTGGAGTCCAGGACAGGGAGGCTACTACGAGCAGTACTTC. Full variable domain (outside the CDR3, taken from reference TRBV30 and TRBJ2-7): SQTIHQWPATLVQPVGSPLSLECTVEGTSNPNLYWYRQAAGRGLQLLFYSVGIGQISSEVPQNLSASRPQDRQFILSSKKLLLSDSGFYLCAWSPGQGGYYEQYFGPGTRLTVT.

Concerning this clone itself: Other DNA sequences of this sample code for an identical CDR3. The chain joins TRBV5-1 to TRBJ1-1; D is undetermined. With 4 bases removed from V and 4 bases from J, the gap between germline ends came to 11 bases. There are 13 residues in the CDR3. Germline V gene lookup returns CDR1 SGHRS and CDR2 YFSETQ. The CDR3 spells CASSPAGGTEAFF. The CDR3 DNA sequence: TGCGCCAGCAGCCCCGCGGGAGGCACTGAAGCTTTCTTT.